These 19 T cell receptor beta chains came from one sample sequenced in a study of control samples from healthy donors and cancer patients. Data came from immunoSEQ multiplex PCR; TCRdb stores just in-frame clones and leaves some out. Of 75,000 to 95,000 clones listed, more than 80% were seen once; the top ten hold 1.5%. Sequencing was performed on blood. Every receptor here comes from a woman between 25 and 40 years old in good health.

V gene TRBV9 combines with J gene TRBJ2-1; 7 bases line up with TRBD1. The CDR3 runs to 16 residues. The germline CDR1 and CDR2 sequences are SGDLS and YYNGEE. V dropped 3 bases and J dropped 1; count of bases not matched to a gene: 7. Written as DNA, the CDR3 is TGTGCCAGCAGCGCACACAGGGGAACGTCCTACAATGAGCAGTTCTTC. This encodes CASSAHRGTSYNEQFF.

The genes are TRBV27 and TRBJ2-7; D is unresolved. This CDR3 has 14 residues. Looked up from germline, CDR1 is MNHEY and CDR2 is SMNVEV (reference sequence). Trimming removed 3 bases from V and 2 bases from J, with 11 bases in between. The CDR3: CASSFAGSTYEQYF. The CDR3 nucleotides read TGTGCCAGCAGTTTCGCCGGGTCCACCTACGAGCAGTACTTC.

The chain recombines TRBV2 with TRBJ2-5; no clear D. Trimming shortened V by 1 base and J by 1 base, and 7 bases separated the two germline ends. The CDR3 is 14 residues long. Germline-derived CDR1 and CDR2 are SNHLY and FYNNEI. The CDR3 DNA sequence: TGTGCCAGCAGTGAAGACTACAGCCAAGAGACCCAGTACTTC. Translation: CASSEDYSQETQYF.

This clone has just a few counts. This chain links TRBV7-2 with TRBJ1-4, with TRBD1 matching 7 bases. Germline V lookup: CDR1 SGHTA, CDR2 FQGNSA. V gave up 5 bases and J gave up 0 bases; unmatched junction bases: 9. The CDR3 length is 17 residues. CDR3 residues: CASSGVGQSSTNEKLFF. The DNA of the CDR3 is TGTGCCAGCAGCGGGGTGGGACAGTCATCAACTAATGAAAAACTGTTTTTT.

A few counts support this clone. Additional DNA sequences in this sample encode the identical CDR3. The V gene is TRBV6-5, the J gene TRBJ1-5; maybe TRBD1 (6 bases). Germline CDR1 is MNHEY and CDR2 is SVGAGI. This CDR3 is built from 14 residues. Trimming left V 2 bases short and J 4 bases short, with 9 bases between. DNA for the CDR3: TGTGCCAGCAGTTACGGGGGGGCAAATCAGCCCCAGCATTTT. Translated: CASSYGGANQPQHF.

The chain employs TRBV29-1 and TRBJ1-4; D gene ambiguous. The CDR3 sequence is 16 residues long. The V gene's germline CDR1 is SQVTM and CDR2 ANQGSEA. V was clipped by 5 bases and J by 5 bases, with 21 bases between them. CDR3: CSVTFRDLADNEKLFF. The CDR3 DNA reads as TGCAGCGTTACCTTTAGGGATCTCGCAGACAATGAAAAACTGTTTTTT.

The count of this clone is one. In DNA form, the CDR3 reads TGTGCCAGTAGTCTTAGACTAGTAAGGGAGACCCAGTACTTC. Residues: CASSLRLVRETQYF. The chain is built from TRBV19 and TRBJ2-5; D is possibly TRBD2 (6 bases). The CDR3 consists of 14 residues. From germline, CDR1 is LNHDA and CDR2 SQIVND (reference sequence). Trimming stripped 5 bases from V and 5 bases from J, with 15 bases between.

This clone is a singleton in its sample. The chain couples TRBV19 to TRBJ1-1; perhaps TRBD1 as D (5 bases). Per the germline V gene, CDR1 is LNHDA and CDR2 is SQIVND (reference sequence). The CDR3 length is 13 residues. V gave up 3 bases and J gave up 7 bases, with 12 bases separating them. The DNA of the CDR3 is TGTGCCAGTAGTATTTGGGGGGGGAGTGAAGCTTTCTTT. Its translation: CASSIWGGSEAFF.

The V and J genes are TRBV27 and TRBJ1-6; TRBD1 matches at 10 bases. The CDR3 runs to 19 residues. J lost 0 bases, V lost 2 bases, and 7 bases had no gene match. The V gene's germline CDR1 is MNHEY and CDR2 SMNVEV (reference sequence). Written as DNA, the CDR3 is TGTGCCAGCAGTTTAATGGGACAGGGGACGAGCTCCTATAATTCACCCCTCCACTTT. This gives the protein CASSLMGQGTSSYNSPLHF.

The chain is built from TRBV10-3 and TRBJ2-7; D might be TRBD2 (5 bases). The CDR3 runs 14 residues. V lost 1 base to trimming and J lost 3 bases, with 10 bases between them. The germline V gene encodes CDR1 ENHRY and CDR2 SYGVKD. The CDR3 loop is CAISEFLAIYEQYF. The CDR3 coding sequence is TGTGCCATCAGTGAGTTTCTAGCCATCTACGAGCAGTACTTC.

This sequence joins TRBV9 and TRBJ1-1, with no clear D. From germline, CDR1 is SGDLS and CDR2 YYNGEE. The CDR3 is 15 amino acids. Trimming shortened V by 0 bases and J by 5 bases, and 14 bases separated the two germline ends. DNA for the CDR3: TGTGCCAGCAGCGTAGATGCGGTCTCTGAGACTGAAGCTTTCTTT. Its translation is CASSVDAVSETEAFF.

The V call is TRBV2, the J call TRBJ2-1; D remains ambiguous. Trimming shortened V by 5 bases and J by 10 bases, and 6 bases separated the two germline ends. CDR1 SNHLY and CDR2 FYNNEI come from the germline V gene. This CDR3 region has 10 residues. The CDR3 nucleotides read TGTGCCAGCAGTCAGACAGAGCAGTTCTTC. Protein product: CASSQTEQFF.

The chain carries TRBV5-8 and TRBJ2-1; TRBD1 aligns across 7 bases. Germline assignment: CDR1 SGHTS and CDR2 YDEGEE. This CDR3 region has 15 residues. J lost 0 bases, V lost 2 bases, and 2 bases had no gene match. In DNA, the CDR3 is TGTGCCAGCAGCTTTCGGACAGGCTCCTACAATGAGCAGTTCTTC. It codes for CASSFRTGSYNEQFF.

The CDR3 DNA is TGTGCCAGCAGTTCTTATACTTCGACAGGGCTGAACACTGAAGCTTTCTTT. Protein sequence: CASSSYTSTGLNTEAFF. The chain recombines TRBV6-2 or TRBV6-3 with TRBJ1-1, with 7 bases aligning to TRBD1. The V segment lost 4 bases and the J segment 0 bases; nucleotides outside the gene matches: 11. This CDR3 comprises 17 residues. CDR1 is MNHEY, CDR2 SVGEGT, per germline.

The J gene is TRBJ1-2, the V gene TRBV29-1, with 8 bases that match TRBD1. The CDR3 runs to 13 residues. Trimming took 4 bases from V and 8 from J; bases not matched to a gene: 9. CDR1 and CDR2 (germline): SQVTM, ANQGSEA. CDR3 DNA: TGCAGCGTTGGCCGGACAGGGCATTTAGGCTACACCTTC. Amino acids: CSVGRTGHLGYTF.

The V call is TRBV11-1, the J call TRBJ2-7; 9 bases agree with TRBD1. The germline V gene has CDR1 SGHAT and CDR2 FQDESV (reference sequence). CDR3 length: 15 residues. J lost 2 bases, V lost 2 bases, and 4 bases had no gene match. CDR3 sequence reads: CASSLHGTGTYEQYF. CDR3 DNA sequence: TGTGCCAGCAGCTTACACGGGACAGGGACCTACGAGCAGTACTTC.

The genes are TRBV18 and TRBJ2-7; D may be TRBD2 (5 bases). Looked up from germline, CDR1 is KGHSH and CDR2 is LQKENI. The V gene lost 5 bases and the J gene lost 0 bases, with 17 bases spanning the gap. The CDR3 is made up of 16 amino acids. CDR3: CASSSWFSGLSYEQYF. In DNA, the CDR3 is TGTGCCAGCTCATCCTGGTTCAGCGGCCTCTCCTACGAGCAGTACTTC. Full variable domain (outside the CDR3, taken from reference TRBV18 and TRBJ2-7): NAGVMQNPRHLVRRRGQEARLRCSPMKGHSHVYWYRQLPEEGLKFMVYLQKENIIDESGMPKERFSAEFPKEGPSILRIQQVVRGDSAAYFCASSSWFSGLSYEQYFGPGTRLTVT.

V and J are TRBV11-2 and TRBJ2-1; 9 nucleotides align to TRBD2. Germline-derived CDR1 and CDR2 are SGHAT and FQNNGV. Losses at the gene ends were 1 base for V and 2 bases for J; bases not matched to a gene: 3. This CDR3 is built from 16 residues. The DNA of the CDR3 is TGTGCCAGCAGCTTAGTAGCGGGAGTGGCCTACAATGAGCAGTTCTTC. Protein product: CASSLVAGVAYNEQFF.

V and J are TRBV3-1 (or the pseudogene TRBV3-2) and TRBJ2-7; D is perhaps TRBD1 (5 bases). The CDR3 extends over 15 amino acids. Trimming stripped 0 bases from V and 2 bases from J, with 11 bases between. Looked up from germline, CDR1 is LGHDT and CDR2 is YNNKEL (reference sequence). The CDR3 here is CASSQDPGIPYEQYF. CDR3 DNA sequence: TGTGCCAGCAGCCAAGATCCAGGGATCCCCTACGAGCAGTACTTC.